Following are 8 T cell receptor beta chains from one sample sequenced in a study of fetal regulatory T cell absence and autoimmunity. The table came from immunoSEQ multiplex PCR; TCRdb's copy has only in-frame clones and leaves some out. This table has just over 45,000 clones, roughly four fifths appearing once. The sample taken for sequencing was cord blood. The receptors originated from a newborn boy with IPEX syndrome.

V usage is TRBV6-1 and J usage is TRBJ2-7; D not certain. CDR3 size: 13 residues. V gave up 5 bases and J gave up 2 bases, with 10 bases separating them. Germline-derived CDR1 and CDR2 are MNHNS and SASEGT. The CDR3 DNA is TGTGCCAGCAGTCCGGGTCCTACCTACGAGCAGTACTTC. Its translation: CASSPGPTYEQYF.

The chain joins TRBV18 to TRBJ1-5; 9 bases line up with TRBD1. The germline gives CDR1 KGHSH, CDR2 LQKENI. The CDR3 runs to 15 residues. The V and J ends lost 5 bases and 4 bases, in that order; junction bases with no gene match: 6. The CDR3 is CASSVGQGTNQPQHF. CDR3 in DNA: TGTGCCAGCTCAGTTGGACAGGGGACTAATCAGCCCCAGCATTTT.

This chain connects TRBV7-8 to TRBJ2-7, with D possibly matching TRBD2 (7 bases). V was cut by 2 bases and J by 2 bases, with 19 bases left in between. The CDR3 is 17 residues long. Germline CDR1 reads SGHVS; CDR2 reads FQNEAQ. CDR3 protein: CASSLWPRGREPYEQYF. The CDR3 DNA reads TGTGCCAGCAGCTTATGGCCGAGGGGGAGGGAACCCTACGAGCAGTACTTC.

This rearrangement joins TRBV7-2 to TRBJ2-7; 10 bases line up with TRBD1. Germline trimming cut 5 bases from V and 2 bases from J; bases unmatched to any gene: 3. The CDR3 sequence is 14 residues long. The germline gives CDR1 SGHTA, CDR2 FQGNSA. This chain's CDR3 is CASSLGQGAYEQYF. CDR3 sequence (DNA): TGTGCCAGCAGCCTAGGACAGGGGGCCTACGAGCAGTACTTC.

This chain connects TRBV2 to TRBJ2-3; weak D call: TRBD2 (7 bases). The CDR3 has 15 amino acids. V gave up 5 bases and J gave up 2 bases, with 14 bases separating them. Germline V lookup: CDR1 SNHLY, CDR2 FYNNEI. CDR3 coding DNA: TGTGCCAGCAGTATCCATCGGGGGGCCACAGATACGCAGTATTTT. Translating it yields CASSIHRGATDTQYF.

This chain connects TRBV6-5 to TRBJ1-2, with TRBD1 identical over 7 bases. This CDR3 is built from 14 residues. From germline, CDR1 is MNHEY and CDR2 SVGAGI. V was pared by 6 bases and J by 2 bases, with 6 bases of the junction left unmatched. DNA of the CDR3: TGTGCCAGCAGGCCGCCGGGACAGAACTATGGCTACACCTTC. This gives the protein CASRPPGQNYGYTF.

This clone showed up just a few times. The J gene is TRBJ1-2, the V gene TRBV4-2; D gene unclear. V dropped 3 bases and J dropped 5 bases, with 16 bases sitting between them. Germline loops: CDR1 LGHNA, CDR2 YNFKEQ. The CDR3 runs to 15 residues. CDR3 in DNA: TGTGCCAGCAGCCATAATACAGAGGTTTTTTATGGCTACACCTTC. Encoded protein: CASSHNTEVFYGYTF.

The rearrangement uses TRBV5-1 and TRBJ1-2; D may be TRBD1 (6 bases). The V gene's germline CDR1 is SGHRS and CDR2 YFSETQ. The CDR3 has 15 amino acids. Trimming shortened V by 0 bases and J by 0 bases, and 9 bases separated the two germline ends. CDR3 coding DNA: TGCGCCAGCAGCTTGGCATGGGGGCCTAACTATGGCTACACCTTC. The encoded protein is CASSLAWGPNYGYTF.